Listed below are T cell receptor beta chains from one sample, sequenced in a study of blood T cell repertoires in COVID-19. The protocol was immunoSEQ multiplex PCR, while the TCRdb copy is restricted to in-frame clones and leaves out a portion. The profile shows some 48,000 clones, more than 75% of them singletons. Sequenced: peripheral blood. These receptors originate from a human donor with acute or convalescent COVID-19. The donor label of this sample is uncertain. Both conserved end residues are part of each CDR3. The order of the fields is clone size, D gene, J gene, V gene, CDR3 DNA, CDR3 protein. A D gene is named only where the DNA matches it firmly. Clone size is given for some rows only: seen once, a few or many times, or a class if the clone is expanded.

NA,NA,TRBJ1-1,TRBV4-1,TGCGCCAGCAGCCAAGAGAGGGGCAGGGGTATTGGCACTGAAGCTTTCTTT,CASSQERGRGIGTEAFF
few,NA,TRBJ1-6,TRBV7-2,TGTGCCAGCAGCACATCTCAGGGTGTAAATTCACCCCTCCACTTT,CASSTSQGVNSPLHF
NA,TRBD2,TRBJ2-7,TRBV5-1,TGCGCCAGCAGACGGACTAGCGGGGGCTCCTACGAGCAGTACTTC,CASRRTSGGSYEQYF
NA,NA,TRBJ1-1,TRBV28,TGTGCCATAGGGGGGGCTAGGGCTGAAGCTTTCTTT,CAIGGARAEAFF
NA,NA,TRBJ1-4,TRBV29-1,TGCAGCGTTGGTGAGGAAAAACTGTTTTTT,CSVGEEKLFF
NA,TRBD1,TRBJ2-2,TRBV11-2,TGTGCCAGCAGCTGGACAGGGACCACCGGGGAGCTGTTTTTT,CASSWTGTTGELFF
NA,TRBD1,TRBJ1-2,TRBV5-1,TGCGCCAGCAGCCCGGACGGGACAGGGATTTATGGCTACACCTTC,CASSPDGTGIYGYTF
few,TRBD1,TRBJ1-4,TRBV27,TGTGCCACCAGAACAGGGGATGTGCAAGAACTGTTTTTT,CATRTGDVQELFF
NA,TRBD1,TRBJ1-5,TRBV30,TGTGCCTGGAGTAGGCCAGGGGGGAATCAGCCCCAGCATTTT,CAWSRPGGNQPQHF
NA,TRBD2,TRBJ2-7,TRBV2,TGTGCCAGCAGTGGGGGAGGGCACGAGCAGTACTTC,CASSGGGHEQYF
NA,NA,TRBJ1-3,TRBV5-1,TGCGCCAGCAGCCCAGGCGGGACTGGTGGAAACACCATATATTTT,CASSPGGTGGNTIYF
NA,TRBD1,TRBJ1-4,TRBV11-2,TGTGCCAGCAGCCGACAGGGCAATGAAAAACTGTTTTTT,CASSRQGNEKLFF
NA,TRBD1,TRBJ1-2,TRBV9,TGTGCCAGCAGCCCAGATCATGGGACAGGAGGCTACACCTTC,CASSPDHGTGGYTF
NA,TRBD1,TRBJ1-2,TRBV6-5,TGTGCCAGTCACTACTCCGGGACAGGGCCTTATGGCTACACCTTC,CASHYSGTGPYGYTF
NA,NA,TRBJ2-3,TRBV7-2,TGTGCCAGCAGCTGGAGGGGGCTGGCAGATACGCAGTATTTT,CASSWRGLADTQYF